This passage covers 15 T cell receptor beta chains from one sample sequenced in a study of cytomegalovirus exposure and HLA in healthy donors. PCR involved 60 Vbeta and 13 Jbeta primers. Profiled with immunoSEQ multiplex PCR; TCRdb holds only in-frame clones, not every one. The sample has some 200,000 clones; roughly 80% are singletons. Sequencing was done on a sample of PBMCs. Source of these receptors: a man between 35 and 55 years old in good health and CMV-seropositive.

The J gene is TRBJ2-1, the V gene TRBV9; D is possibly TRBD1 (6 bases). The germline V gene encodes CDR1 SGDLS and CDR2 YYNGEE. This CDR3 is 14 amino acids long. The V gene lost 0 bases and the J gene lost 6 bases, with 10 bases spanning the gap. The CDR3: CASSVALRGNEQFF. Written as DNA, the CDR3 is TGTGCCAGCAGCGTAGCTCTCAGGGGCAATGAGCAGTTCTTC.

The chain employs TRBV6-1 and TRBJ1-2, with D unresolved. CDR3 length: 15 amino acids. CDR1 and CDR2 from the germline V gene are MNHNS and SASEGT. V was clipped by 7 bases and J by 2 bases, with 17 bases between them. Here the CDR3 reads CASTFGLKDNYGYTF. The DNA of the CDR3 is TGTGCCAGCACCTTTGGACTGAAGGACAACTATGGCTACACCTTC.

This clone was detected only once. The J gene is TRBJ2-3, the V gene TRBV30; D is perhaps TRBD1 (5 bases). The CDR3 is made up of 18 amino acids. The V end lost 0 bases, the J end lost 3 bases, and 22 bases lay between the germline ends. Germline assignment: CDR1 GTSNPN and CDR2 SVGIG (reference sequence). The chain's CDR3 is CAWSVQLGPAYLTDTQYF. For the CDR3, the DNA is TGTGCCTGGAGTGTACAATTGGGGCCGGCGTATCTTACAGATACGCAGTATTTT.

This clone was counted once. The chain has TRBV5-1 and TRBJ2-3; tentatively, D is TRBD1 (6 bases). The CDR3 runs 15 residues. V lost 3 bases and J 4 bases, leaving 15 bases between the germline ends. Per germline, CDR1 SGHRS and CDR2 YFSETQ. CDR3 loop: CASSSGHLKADTQYF. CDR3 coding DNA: TGCGCCAGCAGCTCGGGACACCTTAAAGCAGATACGCAGTATTTT.

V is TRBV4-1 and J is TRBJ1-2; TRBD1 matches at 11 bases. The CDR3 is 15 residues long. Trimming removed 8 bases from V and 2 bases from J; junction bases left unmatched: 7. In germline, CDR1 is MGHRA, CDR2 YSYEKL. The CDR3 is CASARDRGRNYGYTF. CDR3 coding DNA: TGCGCCAGCGCCCGGGACAGGGGGAGGAACTATGGCTACACCTTC.

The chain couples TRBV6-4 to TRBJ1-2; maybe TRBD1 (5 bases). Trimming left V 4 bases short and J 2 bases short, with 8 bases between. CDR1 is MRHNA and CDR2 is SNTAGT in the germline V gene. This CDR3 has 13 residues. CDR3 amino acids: CASSAGPNYGYTF. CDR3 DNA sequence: TGTGCCAGCAGTGCAGGGCCCAACTATGGCTACACCTTC.

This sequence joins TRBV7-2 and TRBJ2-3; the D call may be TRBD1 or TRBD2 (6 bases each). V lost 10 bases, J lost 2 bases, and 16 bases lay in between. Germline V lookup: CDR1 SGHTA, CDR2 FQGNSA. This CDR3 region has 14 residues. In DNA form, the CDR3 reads TGTGCCACCAGGGGAGGATTACTCACAGATACGCAGTATTTT. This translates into CATRGGLLTDTQYF.

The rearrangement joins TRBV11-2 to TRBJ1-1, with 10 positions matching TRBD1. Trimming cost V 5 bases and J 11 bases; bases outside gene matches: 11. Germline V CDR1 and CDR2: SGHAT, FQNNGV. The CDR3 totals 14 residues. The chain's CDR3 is CASSLKTGGSNAFF. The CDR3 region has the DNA TGTGCCAGCAGCCTAAAGACAGGGGGCTCTAATGCTTTCTTT.

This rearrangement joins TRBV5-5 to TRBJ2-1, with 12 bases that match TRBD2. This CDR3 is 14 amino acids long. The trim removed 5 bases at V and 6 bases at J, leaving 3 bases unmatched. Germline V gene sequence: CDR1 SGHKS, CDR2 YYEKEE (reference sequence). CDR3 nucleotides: TGTGCCAGCAGAACTAGCGGGGGGCCCAATGAGCAGTTCTTC. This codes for CASRTSGGPNEQFF.

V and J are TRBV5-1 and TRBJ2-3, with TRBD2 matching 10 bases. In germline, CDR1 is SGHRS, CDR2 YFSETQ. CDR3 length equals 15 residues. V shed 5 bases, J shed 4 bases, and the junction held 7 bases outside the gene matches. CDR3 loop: CASRGAGGVPDTQYF. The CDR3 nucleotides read TGCGCCAGCAGAGGAGCGGGGGGGGTTCCAGATACGCAGTATTTT.

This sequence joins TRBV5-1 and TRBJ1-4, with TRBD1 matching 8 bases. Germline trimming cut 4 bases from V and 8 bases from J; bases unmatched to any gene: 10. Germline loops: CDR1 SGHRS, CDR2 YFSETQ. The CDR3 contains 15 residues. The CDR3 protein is CASSTSGGSGEKLFF. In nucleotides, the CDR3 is TGCGCCAGCAGCACGTCAGGGGGCTCTGGCGAAAAACTGTTTTTT.

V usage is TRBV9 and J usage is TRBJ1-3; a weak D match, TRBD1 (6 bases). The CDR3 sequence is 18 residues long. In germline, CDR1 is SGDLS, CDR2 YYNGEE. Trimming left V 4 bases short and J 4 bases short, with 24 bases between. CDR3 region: CASSFRGGGDAAGNTIYF. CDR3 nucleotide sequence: TGTGCCAGCAGCTTCCGAGGGGGAGGGGATGCCGCCGGAAACACCATATATTTT.

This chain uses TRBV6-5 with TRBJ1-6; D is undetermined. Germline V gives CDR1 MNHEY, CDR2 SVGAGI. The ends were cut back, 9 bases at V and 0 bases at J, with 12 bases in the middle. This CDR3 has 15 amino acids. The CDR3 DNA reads TGTGCCAGAGACCGGGATAGCTCCTATAATTCACCCCTCCACTTT. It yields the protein CARDRDSSYNSPLHF.

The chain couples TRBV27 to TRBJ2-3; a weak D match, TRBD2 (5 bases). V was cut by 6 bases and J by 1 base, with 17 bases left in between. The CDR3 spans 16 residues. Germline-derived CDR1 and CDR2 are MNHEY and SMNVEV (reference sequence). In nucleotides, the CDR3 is TGTGCCAGCAGGACACTAGGACCGGCGGGCACAGATACGCAGTATTTT. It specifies CASRTLGPAGTDTQYF.

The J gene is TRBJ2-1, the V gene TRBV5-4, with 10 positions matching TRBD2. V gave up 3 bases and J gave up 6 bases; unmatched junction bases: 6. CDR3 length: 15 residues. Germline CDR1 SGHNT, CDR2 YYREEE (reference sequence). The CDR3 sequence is CASSSLAGATNEQFF. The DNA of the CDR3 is TGTGCCAGCAGCTCTCTAGCGGGGGCCACCAATGAGCAGTTCTTC. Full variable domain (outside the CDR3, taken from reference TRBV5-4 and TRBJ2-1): ETGVTQSPTHLIKTRGQQVTLRCSSQSGHNTVSWYQQALGQGPQFIFQYYREEENGRGNFPPRFSGLQFPNYSSELNVNALELDDSALYLCASSSLAGATNEQFFGPGTRLTVL.